Below are 20 T cell receptor beta chains sequenced from a single sample in a study of T cell responses to AZD1222 COVID-19 vaccine. TCRdb keeps only in-frame clones here, not all; method: immunoSEQ multiplex PCR. The repertoire holds approximately 170,000 clones, with 85% to 95% as singletons. Sequencing used peripheral blood, obtained 28 days after the second AZD1222 dose. The receptors here all came from an adult who received the AZD1222 COVID-19 vaccine.

Only one count was recorded for this clone. The rearrangement joins TRBV7-9 to TRBJ2-1, with D perhaps matching TRBD2 (5 bases). Germline lookup yields CDR1 SEHNR and CDR2 FQNEAQ (reference sequence). V lost 3 bases, J lost 14 bases, and 14 bases lay in between. There are 12 residues in the CDR3. This CDR3 is CASSFGPAGKFF. The CDR3 DNA follows: TGTGCCAGCAGCTTCGGCCCCGCCGGGAAGTTCTTC.

A single count supports this clone. Germline and junction disagree at one end, which may indicate a read error. Other nucleotide sequences from this sample produce the same CDR3. The V and J genes are TRBV5-5 and TRBJ2-2; 10 nucleotides agree with TRBD1. The CDR3 extends over 15 amino acids. Per the germline V gene, CDR1 is SGHKS and CDR2 is YYEKEE (reference sequence). The CDR3 bases are TGTGCCAGCATCACCGGGACAGGGGTCACCGGGGAGTTGTTTTTT. It specifies CASITGTGVTGELFF.

The CDR3 reads CASSQGMAGVGGEQFF. As DNA, the CDR3 is TGTGCCAGCAGCCAAGGCATGGCTGGGGTGGGAGGTGAGCAGTTCTTC. The chain combines TRBV3-1 (or the pseudogene TRBV3-2) with TRBJ2-1, with D possibly TRBD2 on 6 matching bases. Trimming removed 1 base at V and 9 bases at J, with 19 bases between. This CDR3 comprises 16 residues. Germline loops: CDR1 LGHDT, CDR2 YNNKEL (reference sequence).

This rearrangement joins TRBV18 to TRBJ1-1; D not resolved. V was pared by 4 bases and J by 0 bases, with 12 bases between. The CDR3 loop spans 15 amino acids. The V gene's germline CDR1 is KGHSH and CDR2 LQKENI. The CDR3 here is CASSLGASMNTEAFF. The DNA for the CDR3 is TGTGCCAGCTCACTAGGAGCGAGTATGAACACTGAAGCTTTCTTT.

This sequence joins TRBV28 and TRBJ1-4, with TRBD1 as a possible D gene (5 bases). This CDR3 region has 15 residues. Germline CDR1 MDHEN, CDR2 SYDVKM. V shed 1 base and J shed 7 bases, with 13 bases lying between them. CDR3 DNA: TGTGCCAGCAGTTTATTCGTGCAGGGCGGTGAAAAACTGTTTTTT. Translated, it gives CASSLFVQGGEKLFF.

The chain employs TRBV19 and TRBJ2-6; a weak D match, TRBD1 (5 bases). The CDR3 contains 15 residues. Looked up from germline, CDR1 is LNHDA and CDR2 is SQIVND (reference sequence). Trimming shortened V by 2 bases and J by 1 base, and 6 bases separated the two germline ends. The CDR3 is CASSIQGSGANVLTF. DNA for the CDR3: TGTGCCAGTAGTATACAGGGATCTGGGGCCAACGTCCTGACTTTC. The full variable domain, rest sourced from reference TRBV19 and TRBJ2-6, is DGGITQSPKYLFRKEGQNVTLSCEQNLNHDAMYWYRQDPGQGLRLIYYSQIVNDFQKGDIAEGYSVSREKKESFPLTVTSAQKNPTAFYLCASSIQGSGANVLTFGAGSRLTVL.

The rearrangement joins TRBV27 to TRBJ2-7; D is perhaps TRBD1 (7 bases). The CDR3 is made up of 14 amino acids. Germline V gives CDR1 MNHEY, CDR2 SMNVEV (reference sequence). V was cut by 6 bases and J by 4 bases, with 16 bases left in between. CDR3 sequence (DNA): TGTGCCAGCAGCCACCGCAGGGGGGCTTACGAGCAGTACTTC. It encodes CASSHRRGAYEQYF.

The V call is TRBV6-1, the J call TRBJ2-3; the D call may be TRBD1 or TRBD2 (6 bases each). The CDR3 consists of 13 residues. Trimming cost V 3 bases and J 7 bases, with 11 bases left between them. CDR1 is MNHNS, CDR2 SASEGT, per germline. DNA of the CDR3: TGTGCCAGCAGTGATGTGGGGGGCAATACGCAGTATTTT. It specifies CASSDVGGNTQYF.

This clone was observed a handful of times. The V and J genes are TRBV7-6 and TRBJ2-7, with 8 positions matching TRBD2. V gave up 0 bases and J gave up 5 bases; unmatched junction bases: 9. The CDR3 has 16 residues. The germline CDR1 and CDR2 sequences are SGHVS and FNYEAQ. The DNA for the CDR3 is TGTGCCAGCAGCTTAGCGGGGGCGGGAGGAGTCGACGAGCAGTACTTC. This translates into CASSLAGAGGVDEQYF.

The chain joins TRBV4-1 to TRBJ1-4; D not resolved. From germline, CDR1 is MGHRA and CDR2 YSYEKL. Trimming removed 4 bases at V and 5 bases at J, with 17 bases between. This CDR3 has 16 amino acids. Here the CDR3 DNA reads TGCGCCAGCAGCCCCCTCGCGGGTACGGGGAATGAAAAACTGTTTTTT. This sequence encodes CASSPLAGTGNEKLFF.

The V call is TRBV19, the J call TRBJ1-3, with TRBD1 identical over 7 bases. The germline CDR1 and CDR2 sequences are LNHDA and SQIVND (reference sequence). There are 16 residues in the CDR3. V lost 5 bases to trimming and J lost 0 bases; unmatched junction nucleotides: 7. The CDR3 DNA follows: TGTGCCAGTAGTTTGGGACAGAGGTACTCTGGAAACACCATATATTTT. As protein: CASSLGQRYSGNTIYF.

The genes are TRBV24-1 and TRBJ2-7; possible D gene TRBD1, 6 bases. The CDR3 totals 13 residues. CDR1 and CDR2 from the germline V gene are KGHDR and SFDVKD. The V gene lost 11 bases and the J gene lost 0 bases, with 13 bases spanning the gap. The CDR3 nucleotides read TGTGCCATCGGAGCGACAGGCTCCTACGAGCAGTACTTC. Translating gives CAIGATGSYEQYF.

J is TRBJ2-7 and V is TRBV5-4; 10 nucleotides line up with TRBD1. The germline V gene has CDR1 SGHNT and CDR2 YYREEE (reference sequence). The CDR3 loop spans 15 amino acids. V shed 4 bases, J shed 7 bases, and the junction held 11 bases outside the gene matches. The CDR3 region is CASSNRDRGTIEQYF. Here the CDR3 DNA reads TGTGCCAGCAGCAACCGGGACAGGGGTACGATAGAGCAGTACTTC. The whole variable domain, filled in from reference TRBV5-4 and TRBJ2-7, reads ETGVTQSPTHLIKTRGQQVTLRCSSQSGHNTVSWYQQALGQGPQFIFQYYREEENGRGNFPPRFSGLQFPNYSSELNVNALELDDSALYLCASSNRDRGTIEQYFGPGTRLTVT.

The chain carries TRBV13 and TRBJ2-1; 14 bases match TRBD2. CDR3 length: 19 amino acids. The V gene end was trimmed by 4 bases and the J gene end by 4 bases; junction bases not matched to a gene: 12. CDR1 PRHDT and CDR2 FYEKMQ come from the germline V gene (reference sequence). In nucleotides, the CDR3 is TGTGCCAGCAGCTCTTTAGCCGGGACTAGCGGGAGCGGTTACAATGAGCAGTTCTTC. As protein: CASSSLAGTSGSGYNEQFF.

The chain carries TRBV11-2 and TRBJ1-1; possible D gene TRBD1, 6 bases. The V end lost 5 bases, the J end lost 4 bases, and 14 bases lay between the germline ends. Germline CDR1 SGHAT, CDR2 FQNNGV. The CDR3 runs 14 residues. CDR3 in amino acids: CASSHPTTGTEAFF. The CDR3 DNA sequence: TGTGCCAGCAGCCACCCCACGACAGGCACTGAAGCTTTCTTT. The entire variable domain, with the rest obtained from reference TRBV11-2 and TRBJ1-1, is as follows: EAGVAQSPRYKIIEKRQSVAFWCNPISGHATLYWYQQILGQGPKLLIQFQNNGVVDDSQLPKDRFSAERLKGVDSTLKIQPAKLEDSAVYLCASSHPTTGTEAFFGQGTRLTVV.

This chain links TRBV7-9 with TRBJ2-7; D not resolved. The V gene lost 1 base and the J gene lost 2 bases, with 6 bases spanning the gap. The CDR3 loop spans 13 amino acids. Germline V CDR1 and CDR2: SEHNR, FQNEAQ (reference sequence). DNA for the CDR3: TGTGCCAGCAGCTTAGGGGGTCCCTACGAGCAGTACTTC. It yields the protein CASSLGGPYEQYF.

V and J are TRBV6-5 and TRBJ1-1; TRBD1 aligns across 8 bases. Germline values: CDR1 MNHEY, CDR2 SVGAGI. V trimming: 2 bases; J trimming: 3 bases; junction bases outside the gene matches: 5. The CDR3 is 15 residues long. CDR3 bases: TGTGCCAGCAGTTACGGGCCGACAGGGGACACTGAAGCTTTCTTT. Encoded protein: CASSYGPTGDTEAFF.

The chain joins TRBV4-1 to TRBJ2-7, with 8 bases identical to TRBD1. Germline-derived CDR1 and CDR2 are MGHRA and YSYEKL. J lost 2 bases, V lost 0 bases, and 6 bases had no gene match. The CDR3 runs 16 residues. The CDR3 is CASSQDPGQGAYEQYF. For the CDR3, the DNA is TGCGCCAGCAGCCAAGATCCAGGACAGGGTGCCTACGAGCAGTACTTC.

This chain links TRBV4-1 with TRBJ2-1, with TRBD2 matching 7 bases. The CDR3 contains 13 residues. Trimming at V came to 5 bases and at J to 8 bases, leaving 6 bases not matched to a gene. CDR1 and CDR2 from the germline V gene are MGHRA and YSYEKL. This CDR3 reads CASSARLAYEQFF. The CDR3 DNA follows: TGCGCCAGCAGCGCGAGACTAGCTTATGAGCAGTTCTTC.

The chain combines TRBV9 with TRBJ2-1, with TRBD2 matching over 10 bases. This CDR3 is built from 16 residues. The V gene end was trimmed by 4 bases and the J gene end by 6 bases; junction bases not matched to a gene: 10. Germline lookup yields CDR1 SGDLS and CDR2 YYNGEE. The CDR3 DNA sequence: TGTGCCAGCAGCTCCCGGACTAGCGGTACTTCCAATGAGCAGTTCTTC. It is translated as CASSSRTSGTSNEQFF.